Following are 20 T cell receptor beta chains from one sample sequenced in a study of blood T cell repertoires in COVID-19. Assay: immunoSEQ multiplex PCR; the TCRdb copy retains only in-frame clones and omits some. The sample contains around 9,700 clones, around 75% of which appear only once. Sequences were obtained from peripheral blood. Source of these receptors: a man between 65 and 85 years old with active COVID-19.

J is TRBJ2-2 and V is TRBV5-4, with D hard to call. CDR1 is SGHNT and CDR2 is YYREEE in the germline V gene (reference sequence). The CDR3 loop spans 13 amino acids. V was cut by 0 bases and J by 5 bases, with 5 bases left in between. The CDR3 bases are TGTGCCAGCAGCTTGGTCTTTACCGGGGAGCTGTTTTTT. It is translated as CASSLVFTGELFF.

V usage is TRBV14 and J usage is TRBJ1-1, with TRBD1 identical over 9 bases. Germline CDR1 reads SGHDN; CDR2 reads FVKESK. This CDR3 has 14 amino acids. With 5 bases clipped from V and 4 bases from J, the junction kept 5 bases outside the gene matches. The CDR3: CASSARQGVTEAFF. The CDR3 bases are TGTGCCAGCAGCGCCCGACAGGGGGTCACTGAAGCTTTCTTT. The variable domain in full, completed from reference TRBV14 and TRBJ1-1, reads EAGVTQFPSHSVIEKGQTVTLRCDPISGHDNLYWYRRVMGKEIKFLLHFVKESKQDESGMPNNRFLAERTGGTYSTLKVQPAELEDSGVYFCASSARQGVTEAFFGQGTRLTVV.

This clone appeared a few times. The chain employs TRBV7-9 and TRBJ2-3; 8 positions match TRBD1. Trimming at V came to 11 bases and at J to 2 bases, leaving 12 bases not matched to a gene. The CDR3 is made up of 15 amino acids. Germline values: CDR1 SEHNR, CDR2 FQNEAQ (reference sequence). As DNA, the CDR3 is TGTGCCGGACTAAACTGGGACAGGAACACAGATACGCAGTATTTT. Translation gives CAGLNWDRNTDTQYF.

The chain uses TRBV18 and TRBJ1-4; D is undetermined. This CDR3 comprises 16 residues. Per germline, CDR1 KGHSH and CDR2 LQKENI. Trimming shortened V by 5 bases and J by 8 bases, and 21 bases separated the two germline ends. The CDR3 loop reads CASSSREKGPGEKLFF. The CDR3 nucleotides are TGTGCCAGCTCATCTCGGGAGAAAGGGCCCGGGGAAAAACTGTTTTTT.

The chain employs TRBV19 and TRBJ1-6, with a possible D match to TRBD1 (5 bases). CDR3 length: 14 amino acids. With 10 bases removed from V and 8 bases from J, the gap between germline ends came to 18 bases. CDR1 and CDR2 (germline): LNHDA, SQIVND (reference sequence). The CDR3 spells CATRSETAHSPLHF. The CDR3, as DNA: TGTGCCACCCGCTCTGAGACAGCGCATTCACCCCTCCACTTT.

A few counts support this clone. CDR3: CASSLVGYRSGNTIYF. As DNA, the CDR3 is TGCGCCAGCAGCTTGGTAGGGTACAGGTCTGGAAACACCATATATTTT. The chain couples TRBV5-1 to TRBJ1-3; D is possibly TRBD1 (5 bases). The CDR3 sequence is 16 residues long. Germline CDR1 reads SGHRS; CDR2 reads YFSETQ. The ends were cut back, 0 bases at V and 1 base at J, with 11 bases in the middle.

The J gene is TRBJ2-1, the V gene TRBV11-2; maybe TRBD1 (6 bases). Trimming pared 2 bases from V and 13 bases from J, leaving 12 bases between. Germline values: CDR1 SGHAT, CDR2 FQNNGV. There are 12 residues in the CDR3. This chain's CDR3 is CASSLNRARQFF. CDR3 nucleotide sequence: TGTGCCAGCAGCTTAAACAGGGCGCGCCAGTTCTTC.

The chain recombines TRBV6-2 or TRBV6-3 with TRBJ1-2; D is possibly TRBD1 (6 bases). V was pared by 6 bases and J by 8 bases, with 13 bases between. Germline values: CDR1 MNHEY, CDR2 SVGEGT. The CDR3 totals 12 residues. In nucleotides, the CDR3 is TGTGCCAGCAGCCCCAGGGGAAGCGGCTACACCTTC. Its translation is CASSPRGSGYTF.

The genes are TRBV2 and TRBJ1-5, with D possibly TRBD1 on 6 matching bases. Germline V gene lookup returns CDR1 SNHLY and CDR2 FYNNEI. This CDR3 contains 13 residues. The V end was cut by 4 bases, the J end by 3 bases, with 7 bases between. The CDR3 is CASSGQVNQPQHF. CDR3 sequence (DNA): TGTGCCAGCAGTGGACAGGTCAATCAGCCCCAGCATTTT.

V gene TRBV4-2 combines with J gene TRBJ2-2; possible D gene TRBD1, 6 bases. Trimming took 1 base from V and 5 from J, leaving 8 bases between them. The CDR3 sequence is 14 residues long. The germline V gene encodes CDR1 LGHNA and CDR2 YNFKEQ. The CDR3 loop is CASSQVTGTGELFF. CDR3 sequence (DNA): TGTGCCAGCAGCCAAGTTACAGGGACCGGGGAGCTGTTTTTT.

The gene calls are TRBV3-1 (or the pseudogene TRBV3-2) and TRBJ2-2; D unclear. The CDR3 is 16 amino acids. The V end lost 4 bases, the J end lost 0 bases, and 12 bases lay between the germline ends. Germline V gene sequence: CDR1 LGHDT, CDR2 YNNKEL (reference sequence). CDR3: CASSRRGAANTGELFF. The CDR3 region has the DNA TGTGCCAGCAGCCGACGCGGAGCTGCGAACACCGGGGAGCTGTTTTTT.

The V and J genes are TRBV28 and TRBJ1-1; tentatively, D is TRBD1 (5 bases). The germline V gene has CDR1 MDHEN and CDR2 SYDVKM. This CDR3 comprises 14 residues. V was shortened by 6 bases and J by 4 bases, with 15 bases between the two germline ends. The chain's CDR3 is CASSHQGWATEAFF. The CDR3 nucleotides read TGTGCCAGCAGCCACCAGGGATGGGCCACTGAAGCTTTCTTT.

The CDR3 loop reads CATGGTNNQPQHF. The CDR3 DNA reads TGTGCCACCGGTGGGACTAACAATCAGCCCCAGCATTTT. The rearrangement uses TRBV3-1 (or the pseudogene TRBV3-2) and TRBJ1-5; D might be TRBD1 (5 bases). CDR3 length: 13 amino acids. Looked up from germline, CDR1 is LGHDT and CDR2 is YNNKEL (reference sequence). Between the trimmed V and J ends, which lost 10 bases and 3 bases, there was a span of 13 bases.

This clone was detected once. V usage is TRBV5-1 and J usage is TRBJ2-3; D call uncertain. CDR1 and CDR2 from the germline V gene are SGHRS and YFSETQ. This CDR3 has 16 residues. The V and J ends lost 0 bases and 0 bases respectively, with 11 bases between them. CDR3: CASSLGVFTSTDTQYF. The CDR3 coding sequence is TGCGCCAGCAGCTTGGGCGTGTTTACTAGCACAGATACGCAGTATTTT.

The V gene is TRBV6-8, the J gene TRBJ2-1, with 9 nucleotides matching TRBD1. The CDR3 is 18 residues long. Germline V gene data show CDR1 as MNHGY and CDR2 as SAAAGT. Trimming removed 0 bases from V and 2 bases from J; junction bases left unmatched: 8. Here the CDR3 reads CASSYSDRGAGPYNEQFF. In DNA form, the CDR3 reads TGTGCCAGCAGTTACTCGGACAGGGGCGCAGGGCCCTACAATGAGCAGTTCTTC.

This rearrangement joins TRBV24-1 to TRBJ2-5; possibly TRBD1 for D (6 bases). The V gene lost 7 bases and the J gene lost 0 bases, with 8 bases spanning the gap. This CDR3 is 13 amino acids long. Germline CDR1 and CDR2: KGHDR and SFDVKD. Here the CDR3 DNA reads TGTGCCACCAGCGCAGGGGACCAAGAGACCCAGTACTTC. Encoded protein: CATSAGDQETQYF.

This chain connects TRBV5-1 to TRBJ2-3, with D possibly matching TRBD1 (5 bases). CDR1 is SGHRS and CDR2 is YFSETQ in the germline V gene. V lost 0 bases and J lost 6, with 14 bases in between. The CDR3 has 15 residues. Written as DNA, the CDR3 is TGCGCCAGCAGCTTGGGGCAGGCCAGGGCGGATACGCAGTATTTT. It specifies CASSLGQARADTQYF.

The V call is TRBV6-2 or TRBV6-3, the J call TRBJ1-1; no clear D gene. Germline V gene data show CDR1 as MNHEY and CDR2 as SVGEGT. Trimming took off 7 bases at V and 1 base at J, with 13 bases between the two ends. CDR3 length: 14 residues. The CDR3 DNA is TGTGCCAGCACCCCGGACGGGAGGAACACTGAAGCTTTCTTT. It is translated as CASTPDGRNTEAFF.

This chain uses TRBV13 with TRBJ1-1, with a tentative D call TRBD1 (5 bases). The V gene lost 1 base and the J gene lost 7 bases, with 7 bases spanning the gap. The CDR3 loop spans 12 amino acids. Germline V gene data show CDR1 as PRHDT and CDR2 as FYEKMQ (reference sequence). The CDR3 DNA is TGTGCCAGCAGCTTAGTAAGGGGTGAAGCTTTCTTT. Protein sequence: CASSLVRGEAFF.

The V gene is TRBV5-4, the J gene TRBJ1-2, with D unclear. V lost 1 base to trimming and J lost 4 bases, with 17 bases between them. Germline V gene data show CDR1 as SGHNT and CDR2 as YYREEE (reference sequence). CDR3 length equals 16 residues. CDR3 nucleotides: TGTGCCAGCAGCTTGATGGTTGTCGGGGATGGCTATGGCTACACCTTC. The encoded protein is CASSLMVVGDGYGYTF.